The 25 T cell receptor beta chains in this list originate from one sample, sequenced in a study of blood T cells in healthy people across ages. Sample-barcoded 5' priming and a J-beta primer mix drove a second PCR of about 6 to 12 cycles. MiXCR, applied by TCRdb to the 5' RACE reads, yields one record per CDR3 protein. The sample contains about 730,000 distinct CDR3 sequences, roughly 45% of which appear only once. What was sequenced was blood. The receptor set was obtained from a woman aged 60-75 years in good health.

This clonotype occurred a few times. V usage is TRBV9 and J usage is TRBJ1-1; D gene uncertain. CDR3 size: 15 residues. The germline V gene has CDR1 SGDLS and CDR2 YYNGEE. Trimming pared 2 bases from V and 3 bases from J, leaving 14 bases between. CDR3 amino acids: CASSVTGGLYTEAFF. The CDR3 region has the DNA TGTGCCAGCAGCGTGACCGGTGGTTTATACACTGAAGCTTTCTTT.

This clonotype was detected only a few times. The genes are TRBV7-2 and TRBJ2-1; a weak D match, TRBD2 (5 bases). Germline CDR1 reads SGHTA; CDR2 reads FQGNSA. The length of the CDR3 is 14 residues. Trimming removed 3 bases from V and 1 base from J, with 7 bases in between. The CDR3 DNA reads TGTGCCAGCAGCTTCGACTATTCCTACAATGAGCAGTTCTTC. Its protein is CASSFDYSYNEQFF.

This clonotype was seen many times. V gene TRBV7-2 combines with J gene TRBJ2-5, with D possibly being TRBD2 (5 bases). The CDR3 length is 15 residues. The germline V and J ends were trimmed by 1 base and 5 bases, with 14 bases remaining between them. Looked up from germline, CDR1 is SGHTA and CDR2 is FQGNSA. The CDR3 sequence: CASSLGGAVRETQYF. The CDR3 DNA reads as TGTGCCAGCAGCTTAGGAGGAGCGGTCCGGGAGACCCAGTACTTC.

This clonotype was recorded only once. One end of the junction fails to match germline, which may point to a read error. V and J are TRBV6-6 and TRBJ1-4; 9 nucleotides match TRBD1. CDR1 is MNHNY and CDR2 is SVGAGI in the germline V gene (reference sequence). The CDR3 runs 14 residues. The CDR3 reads CAGSADRGNEKLFF. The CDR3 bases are TGTGCCGGCAGCGCTGACAGGGGGAATGAAAAACTGTTTTTT.

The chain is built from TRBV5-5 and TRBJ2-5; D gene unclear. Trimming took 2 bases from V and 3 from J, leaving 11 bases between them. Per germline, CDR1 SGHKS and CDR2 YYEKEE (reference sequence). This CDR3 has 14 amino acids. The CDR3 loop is CASSFTRTKETQYF. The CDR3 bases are TGTGCCAGCAGCTTCACACGAACTAAAGAGACCCAGTACTTC.

The CDR3 region is CASRQGPSSYNSPLHF. The CDR3 nucleotides read TGTGCCAGCAGACAGGGTCCCAGCTCCTATAATTCACCCCTCCACTTT. The chain joins TRBV12-3 or TRBV12-4 to TRBJ1-6; D is possibly TRBD1 (6 bases). The V gene lost 6 bases and the J gene lost 0 bases, with 12 bases spanning the gap. The CDR3 loop spans 16 amino acids.

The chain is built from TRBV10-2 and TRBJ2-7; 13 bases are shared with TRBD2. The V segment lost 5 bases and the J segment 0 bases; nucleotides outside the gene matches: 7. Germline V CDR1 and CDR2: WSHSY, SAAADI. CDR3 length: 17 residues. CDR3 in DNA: TGCGCCAGCAGTTTGACTAGCGGGGGGTCTTTCTCCTACGAGCAGTACTTC. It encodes CASSLTSGGSFSYEQYF.

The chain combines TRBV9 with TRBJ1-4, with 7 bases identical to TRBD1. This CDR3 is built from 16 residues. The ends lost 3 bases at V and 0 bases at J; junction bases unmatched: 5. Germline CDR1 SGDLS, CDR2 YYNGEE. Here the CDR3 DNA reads TGTGCCAGCAGCGCCCGACAGGGCGCAACTAATGAAAAACTGTTTTTT. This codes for CASSARQGATNEKLFF.

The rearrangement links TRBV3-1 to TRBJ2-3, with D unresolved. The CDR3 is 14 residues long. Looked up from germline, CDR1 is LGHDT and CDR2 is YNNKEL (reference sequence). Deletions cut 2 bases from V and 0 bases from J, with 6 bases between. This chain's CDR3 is CASSQLDSTDTQYF. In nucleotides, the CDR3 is TGTGCCAGCAGCCAACTAGATAGCACAGATACGCAGTATTTT.

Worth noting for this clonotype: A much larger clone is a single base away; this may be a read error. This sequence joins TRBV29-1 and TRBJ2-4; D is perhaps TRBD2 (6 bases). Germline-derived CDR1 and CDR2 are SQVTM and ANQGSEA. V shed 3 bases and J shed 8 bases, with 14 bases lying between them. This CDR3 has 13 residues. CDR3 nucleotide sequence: TGCAGCGTTGACGTGGGACTCCAAGACATTCAGTACTTC. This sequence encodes CSVDVGLQDIQYF.

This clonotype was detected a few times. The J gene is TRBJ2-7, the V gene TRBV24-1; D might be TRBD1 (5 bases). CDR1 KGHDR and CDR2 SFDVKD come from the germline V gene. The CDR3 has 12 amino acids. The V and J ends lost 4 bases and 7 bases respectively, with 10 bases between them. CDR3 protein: CATSEWGNEQYF. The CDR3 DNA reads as TGTGCCACCAGTGAATGGGGCAATGAGCAGTACTTC.

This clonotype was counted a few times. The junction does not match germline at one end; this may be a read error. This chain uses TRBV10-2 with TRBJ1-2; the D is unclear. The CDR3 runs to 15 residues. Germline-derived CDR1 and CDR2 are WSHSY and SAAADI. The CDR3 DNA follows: TGCGCCAGCTGTGAAGATCGTCGGGCAAACTATGGCTACACCTTC. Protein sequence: CASCEDRRANYGYTF.

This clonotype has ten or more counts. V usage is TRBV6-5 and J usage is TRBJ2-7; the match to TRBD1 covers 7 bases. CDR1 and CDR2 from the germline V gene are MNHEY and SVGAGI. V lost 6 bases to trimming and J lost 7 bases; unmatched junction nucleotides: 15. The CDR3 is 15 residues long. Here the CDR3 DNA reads TGTGCCAGCAGCCCTGACAGGGTCTCTACGCGAGAGCAGTACTTC. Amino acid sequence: CASSPDRVSTREQYF.

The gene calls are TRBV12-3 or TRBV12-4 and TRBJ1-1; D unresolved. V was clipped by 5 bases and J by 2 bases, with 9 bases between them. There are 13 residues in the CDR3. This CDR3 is CASSPDANTEAFF. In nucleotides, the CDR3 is TGTGCCAGCAGTCCTGACGCCAACACTGAAGCTTTCTTT.

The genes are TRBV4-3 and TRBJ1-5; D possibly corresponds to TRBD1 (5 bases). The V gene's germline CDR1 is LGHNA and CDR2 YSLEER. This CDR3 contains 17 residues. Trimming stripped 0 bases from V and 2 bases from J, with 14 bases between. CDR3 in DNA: TGCGCCAGCAGCCAAGATCTGGATATAGGGGGCAATCAGCCCCAGCATTTT. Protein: CASSQDLDIGGNQPQHF.

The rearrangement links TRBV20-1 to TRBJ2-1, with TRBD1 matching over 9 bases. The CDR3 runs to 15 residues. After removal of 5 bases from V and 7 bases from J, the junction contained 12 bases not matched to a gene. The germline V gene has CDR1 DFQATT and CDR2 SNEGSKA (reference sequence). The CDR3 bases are TGCAGTGCTGCCCCGGACAGGGGTGTTCTAAATGAGCAGTTCTTC. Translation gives CSAAPDRGVLNEQFF.

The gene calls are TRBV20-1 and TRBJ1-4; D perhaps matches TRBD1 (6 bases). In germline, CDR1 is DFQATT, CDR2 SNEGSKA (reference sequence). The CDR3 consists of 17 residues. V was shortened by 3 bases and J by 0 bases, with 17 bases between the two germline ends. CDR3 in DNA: TGCAGTGCTAGTCATCCGCAGGGGCGTGCAACTAATGAAAAACTGTTTTTT. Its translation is CSASHPQGRATNEKLFF.

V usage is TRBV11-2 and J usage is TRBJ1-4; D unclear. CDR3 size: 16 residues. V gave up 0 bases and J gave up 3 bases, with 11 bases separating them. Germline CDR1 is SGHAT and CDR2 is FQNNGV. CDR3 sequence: CASSLDGRGSNEKLFF. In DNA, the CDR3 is TGTGCCAGCAGCTTAGATGGACGGGGTTCTAATGAAAAACTGTTTTTT.

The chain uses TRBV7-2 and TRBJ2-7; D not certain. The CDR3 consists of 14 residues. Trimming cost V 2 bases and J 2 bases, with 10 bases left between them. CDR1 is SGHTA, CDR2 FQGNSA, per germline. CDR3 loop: CASSLYGVTYEQYF. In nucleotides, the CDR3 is TGTGCCAGCAGCTTATATGGGGTTACCTACGAGCAGTACTTC.

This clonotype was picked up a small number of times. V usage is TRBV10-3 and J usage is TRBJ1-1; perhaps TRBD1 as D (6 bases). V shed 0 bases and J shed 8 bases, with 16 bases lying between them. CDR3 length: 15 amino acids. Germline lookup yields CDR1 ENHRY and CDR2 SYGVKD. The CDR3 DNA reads TGTGCCATCAGTGAGTCCCTCCAAGACAGGAACGAAGCTTTCTTT. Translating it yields CAISESLQDRNEAFF.

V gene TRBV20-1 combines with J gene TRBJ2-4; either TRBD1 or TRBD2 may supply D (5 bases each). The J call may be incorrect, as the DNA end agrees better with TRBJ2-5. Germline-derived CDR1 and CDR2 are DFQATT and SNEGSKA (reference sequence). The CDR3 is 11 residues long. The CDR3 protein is CSAIWGETQYF. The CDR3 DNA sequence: TGCAGTGCTATCTGGGGGGAGACCCAGTACTTC.

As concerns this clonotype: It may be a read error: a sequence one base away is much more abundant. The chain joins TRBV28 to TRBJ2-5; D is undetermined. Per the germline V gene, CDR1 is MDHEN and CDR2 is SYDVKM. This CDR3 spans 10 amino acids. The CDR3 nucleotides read TGTACCAGCAGACAAGAGACCCAGTACTTC. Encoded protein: CTSRQETQYF. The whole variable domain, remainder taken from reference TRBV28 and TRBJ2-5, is DVKVTQSSRYLVKRTGEKVFLECVQDMDHENMFWYRQDPGLGLRLIYFSYDVKMKEKGDIPEGYSVSREKKERFSLILESASTNQTSMYLCTSRQETQYFGPGTRLLVL.

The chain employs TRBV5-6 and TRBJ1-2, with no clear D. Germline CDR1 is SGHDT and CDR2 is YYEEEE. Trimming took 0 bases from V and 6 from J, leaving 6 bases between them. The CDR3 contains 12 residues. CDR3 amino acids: CASSLGKDGYTF. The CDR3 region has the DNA TGTGCCAGCAGCTTGGGGAAAGATGGCTACACCTTC.

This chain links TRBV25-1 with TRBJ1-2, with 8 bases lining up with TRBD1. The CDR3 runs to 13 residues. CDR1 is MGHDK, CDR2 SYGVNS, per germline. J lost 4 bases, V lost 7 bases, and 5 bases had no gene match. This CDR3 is CASTDGTGYGYTF. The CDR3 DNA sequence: TGTGCCAGCACCGACGGGACAGGCTATGGCTACACCTTC.

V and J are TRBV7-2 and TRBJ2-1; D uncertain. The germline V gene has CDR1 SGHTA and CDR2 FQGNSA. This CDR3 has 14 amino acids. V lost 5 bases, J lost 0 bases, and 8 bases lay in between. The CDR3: CASSPSRSYNEQFF. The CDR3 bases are TGTGCCAGCAGCCCAAGCCGCTCCTACAATGAGCAGTTCTTC.